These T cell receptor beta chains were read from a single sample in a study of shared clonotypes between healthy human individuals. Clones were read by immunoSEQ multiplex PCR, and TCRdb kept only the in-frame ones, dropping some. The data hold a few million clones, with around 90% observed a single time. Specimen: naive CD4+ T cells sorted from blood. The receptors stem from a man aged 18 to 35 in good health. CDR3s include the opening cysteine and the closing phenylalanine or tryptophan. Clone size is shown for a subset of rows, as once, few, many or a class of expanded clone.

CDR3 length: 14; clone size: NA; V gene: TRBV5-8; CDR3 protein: CASREAGGSTEAFF
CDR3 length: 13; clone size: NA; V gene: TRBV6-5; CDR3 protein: CASSRGPAETQYF
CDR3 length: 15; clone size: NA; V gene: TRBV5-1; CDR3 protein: CASSPLQGADSPLHF
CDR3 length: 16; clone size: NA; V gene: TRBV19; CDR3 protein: CASSSRETGSFSPLHF
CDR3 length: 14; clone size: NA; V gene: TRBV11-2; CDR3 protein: CASSLDRVTGELFF
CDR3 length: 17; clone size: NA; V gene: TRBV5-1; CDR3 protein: CASSPGLAGGSTDTQYF
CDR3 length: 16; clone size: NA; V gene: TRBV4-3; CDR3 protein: CASSLGGSGIYNEQFF
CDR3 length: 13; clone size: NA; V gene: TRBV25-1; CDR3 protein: CASRDRLNSPLHF
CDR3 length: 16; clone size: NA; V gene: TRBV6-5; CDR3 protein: CASSYSWTVNTGELFF
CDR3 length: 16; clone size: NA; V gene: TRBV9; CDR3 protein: CASSVSSGRAGNEQFF
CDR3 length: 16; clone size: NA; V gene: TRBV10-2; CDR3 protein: CASSESDRGHTGELFF
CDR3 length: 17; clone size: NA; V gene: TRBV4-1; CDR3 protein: CASSLPYQGAPLGEQYF
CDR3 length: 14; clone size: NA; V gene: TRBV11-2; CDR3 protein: CASSLVVRGTEAFF
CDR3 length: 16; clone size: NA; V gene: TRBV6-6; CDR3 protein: CASSSPGGGTYNEQFF
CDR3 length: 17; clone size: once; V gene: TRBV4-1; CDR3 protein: CASSQGEGTAKVYGYTF
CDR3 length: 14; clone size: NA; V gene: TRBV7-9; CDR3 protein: CASGGQGANTEAFF
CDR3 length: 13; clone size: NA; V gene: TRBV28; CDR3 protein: CASRMGQNYGYTF
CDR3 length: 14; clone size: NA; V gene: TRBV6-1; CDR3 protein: CASRGQGGGTEAFF
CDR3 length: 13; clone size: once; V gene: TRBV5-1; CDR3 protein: CASAWRESEELFF
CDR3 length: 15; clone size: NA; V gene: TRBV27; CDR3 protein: CASRLHGGMNEKLFF
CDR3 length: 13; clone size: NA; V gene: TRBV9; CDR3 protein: CASSVLSGETQYF
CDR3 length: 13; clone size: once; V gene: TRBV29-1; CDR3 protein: CSAAGTEITEQYF
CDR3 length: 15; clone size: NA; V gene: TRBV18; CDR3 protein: CASSQGGTSPGEQYF
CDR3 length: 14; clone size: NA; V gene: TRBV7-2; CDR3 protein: CASSLARRFYEQYF
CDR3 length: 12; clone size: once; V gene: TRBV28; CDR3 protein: CASSYGQYEQYF
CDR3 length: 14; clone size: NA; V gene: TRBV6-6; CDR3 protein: CASSYSEGGYGYTF
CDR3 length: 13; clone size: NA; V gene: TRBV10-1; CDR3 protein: CASQLAGDYEQYF
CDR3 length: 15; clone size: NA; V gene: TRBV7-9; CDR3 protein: CASSLEPSSSYEQYF
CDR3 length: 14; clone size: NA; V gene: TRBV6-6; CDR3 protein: CASSYRSGYETQYF
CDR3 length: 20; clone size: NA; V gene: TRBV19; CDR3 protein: CASSTPGLAGFFSSTDTQYF
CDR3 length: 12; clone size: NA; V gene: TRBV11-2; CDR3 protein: CASSPFGGPAFF
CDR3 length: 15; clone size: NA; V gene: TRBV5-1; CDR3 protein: CASSDGQGNNEKLFF
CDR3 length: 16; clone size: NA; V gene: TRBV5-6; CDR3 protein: CASSSRGPGEFYGYTF
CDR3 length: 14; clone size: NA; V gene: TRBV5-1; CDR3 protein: CASSTGQGQETQYF
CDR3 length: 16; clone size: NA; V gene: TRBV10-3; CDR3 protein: CAIRSTVVQGSYEQYF
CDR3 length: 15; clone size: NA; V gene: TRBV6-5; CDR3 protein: CASSYSYREGYEQYF
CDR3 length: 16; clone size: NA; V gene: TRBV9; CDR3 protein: CASSVGWGGSTGELFF
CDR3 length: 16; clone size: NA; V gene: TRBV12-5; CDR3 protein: CASGQVLAGGMNEQFF
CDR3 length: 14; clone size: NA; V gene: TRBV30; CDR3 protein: CAWDADRGPYEQYF
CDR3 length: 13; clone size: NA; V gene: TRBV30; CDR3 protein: CAWSKDRNQPQHF
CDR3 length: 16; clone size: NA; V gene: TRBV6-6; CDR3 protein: CASSYPQTSGGASQYF
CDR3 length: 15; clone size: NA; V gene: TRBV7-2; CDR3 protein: CASSLALGQGPEQYF
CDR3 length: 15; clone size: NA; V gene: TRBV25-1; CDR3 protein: CASSDRQGSYNEQFF
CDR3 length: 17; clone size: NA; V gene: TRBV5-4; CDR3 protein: CASSDRRSGGDEDTQYF
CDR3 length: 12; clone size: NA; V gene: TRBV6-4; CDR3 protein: CARAEEDQPQHF
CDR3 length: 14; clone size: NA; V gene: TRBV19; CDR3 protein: CASSIDGTRTPLHF
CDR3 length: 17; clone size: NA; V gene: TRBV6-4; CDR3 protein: CASSDSIPAGGTGELFF
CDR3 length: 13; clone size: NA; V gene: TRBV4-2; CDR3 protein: CASSQGQPYGYTF
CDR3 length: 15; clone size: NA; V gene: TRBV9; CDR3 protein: CASSVYGLSSYEQYF
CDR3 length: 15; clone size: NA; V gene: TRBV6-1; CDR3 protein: CASRPLSSYNSPLHF
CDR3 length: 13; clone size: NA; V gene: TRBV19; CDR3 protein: CASSIVGKETQYF
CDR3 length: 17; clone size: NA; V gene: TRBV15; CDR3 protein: CATSREEEGPPYATQYF
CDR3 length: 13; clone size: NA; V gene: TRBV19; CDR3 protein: CASNGQGSETQYF
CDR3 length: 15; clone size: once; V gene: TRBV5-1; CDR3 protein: CASSRDYPSTGELFF
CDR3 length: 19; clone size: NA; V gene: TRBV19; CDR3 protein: CASSIRSRALTTGANVLTF
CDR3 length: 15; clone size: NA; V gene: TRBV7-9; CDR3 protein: CASSKAGTSGRSQFF
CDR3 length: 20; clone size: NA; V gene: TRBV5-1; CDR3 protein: CASSLAGGQRGGNPWGEQFF
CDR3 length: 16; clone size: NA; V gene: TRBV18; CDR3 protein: CASSPVPGLSTEKLFF
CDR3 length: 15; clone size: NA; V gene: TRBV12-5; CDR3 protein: CASGLVLGGHNEQFF